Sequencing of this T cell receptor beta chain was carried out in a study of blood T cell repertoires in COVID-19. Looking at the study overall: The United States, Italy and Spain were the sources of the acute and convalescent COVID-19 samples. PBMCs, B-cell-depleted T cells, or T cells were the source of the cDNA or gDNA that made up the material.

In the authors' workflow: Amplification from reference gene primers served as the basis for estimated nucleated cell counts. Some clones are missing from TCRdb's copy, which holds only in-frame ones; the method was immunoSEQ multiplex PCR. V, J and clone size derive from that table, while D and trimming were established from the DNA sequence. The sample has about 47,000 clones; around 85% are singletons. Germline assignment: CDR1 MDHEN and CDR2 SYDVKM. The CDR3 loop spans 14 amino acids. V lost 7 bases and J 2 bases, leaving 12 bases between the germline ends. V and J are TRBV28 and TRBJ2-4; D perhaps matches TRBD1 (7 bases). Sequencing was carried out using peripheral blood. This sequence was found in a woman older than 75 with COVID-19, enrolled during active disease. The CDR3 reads CASTPGGTKNIQYF. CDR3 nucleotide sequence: TGTGCCAGCACCCCAGGGGGGACCAAAAACATTCAGTACTTC.